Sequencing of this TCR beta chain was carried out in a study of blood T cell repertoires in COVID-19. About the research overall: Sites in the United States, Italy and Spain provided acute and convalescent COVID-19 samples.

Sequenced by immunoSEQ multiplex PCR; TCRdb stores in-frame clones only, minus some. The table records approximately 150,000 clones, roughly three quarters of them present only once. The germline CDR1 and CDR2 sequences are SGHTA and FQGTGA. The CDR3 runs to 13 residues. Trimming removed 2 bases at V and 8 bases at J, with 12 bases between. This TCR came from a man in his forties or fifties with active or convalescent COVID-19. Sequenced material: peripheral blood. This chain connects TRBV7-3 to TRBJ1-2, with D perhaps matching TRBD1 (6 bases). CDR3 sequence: CASSLAGVRGYTF. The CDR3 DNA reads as TGTGCCAGCAGCTTAGCAGGGGTGCGCGGCTACACCTTC.